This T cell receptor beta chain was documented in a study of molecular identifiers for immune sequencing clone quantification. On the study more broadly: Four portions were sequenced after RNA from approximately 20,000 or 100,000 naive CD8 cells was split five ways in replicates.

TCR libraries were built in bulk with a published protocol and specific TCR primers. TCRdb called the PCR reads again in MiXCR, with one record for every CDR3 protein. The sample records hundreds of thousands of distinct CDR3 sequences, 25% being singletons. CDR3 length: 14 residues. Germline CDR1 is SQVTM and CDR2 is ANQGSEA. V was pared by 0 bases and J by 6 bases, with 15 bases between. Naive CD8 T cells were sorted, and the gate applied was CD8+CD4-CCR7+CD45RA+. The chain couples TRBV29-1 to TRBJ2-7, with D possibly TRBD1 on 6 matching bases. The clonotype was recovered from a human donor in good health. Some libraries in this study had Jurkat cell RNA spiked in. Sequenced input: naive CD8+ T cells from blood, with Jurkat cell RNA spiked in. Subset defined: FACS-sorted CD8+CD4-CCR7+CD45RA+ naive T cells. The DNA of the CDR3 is TGCAGCGTTGAAGATGGCAGGGGTACGCTCGAGCAGTACTTC. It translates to CSVEDGRGTLEQYF.